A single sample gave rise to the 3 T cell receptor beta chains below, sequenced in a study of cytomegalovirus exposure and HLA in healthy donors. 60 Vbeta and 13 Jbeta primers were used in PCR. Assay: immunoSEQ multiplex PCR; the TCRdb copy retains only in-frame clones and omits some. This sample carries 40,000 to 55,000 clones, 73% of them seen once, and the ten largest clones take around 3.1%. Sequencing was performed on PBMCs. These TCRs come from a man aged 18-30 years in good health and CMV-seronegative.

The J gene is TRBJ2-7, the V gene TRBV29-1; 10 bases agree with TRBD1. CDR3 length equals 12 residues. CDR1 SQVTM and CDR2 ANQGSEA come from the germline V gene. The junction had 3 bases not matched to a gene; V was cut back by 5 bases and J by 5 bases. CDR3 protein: CSVLGQGDEQYF. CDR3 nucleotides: TGCAGCGTTCTCGGACAGGGGGACGAGCAGTACTTC.

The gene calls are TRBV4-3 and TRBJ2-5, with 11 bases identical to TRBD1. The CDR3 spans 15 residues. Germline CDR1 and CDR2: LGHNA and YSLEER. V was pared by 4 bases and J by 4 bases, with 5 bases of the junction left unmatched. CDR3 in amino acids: CASSLGTGGLETQYF. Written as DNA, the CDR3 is TGCGCCAGCAGCCTCGGGACAGGGGGATTAGAGACCCAGTACTTC.

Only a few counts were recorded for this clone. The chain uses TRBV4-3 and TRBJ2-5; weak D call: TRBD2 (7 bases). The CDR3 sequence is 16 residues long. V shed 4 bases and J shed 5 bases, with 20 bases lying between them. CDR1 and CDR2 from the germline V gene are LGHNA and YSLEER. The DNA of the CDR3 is TGCGCCAGCAGCCCTTCGTGGGGGGGGCTAAAGGAGACCCAGTACTTC. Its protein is CASSPSWGGLKETQYF.